Following are 6 T cell receptor beta chains from one sample sequenced in a study of T cell clonality in common variable immunodeficiency. Only in-frame clones appear in the TCRdb table, and some are missing; sequencing was by immunoSEQ multiplex PCR. The sample is made up of more than 30,000 clones, none counted only once. The sequencing input was peripheral blood mononuclear cells. Source of these receptors: a person aged 18 to 70 in good health.

This clone was detected a few times. The read is 3 residues too short to cover the CDR3 end, so that end is filled in from the germline J gene. The chain is built from TRBV11-2 and TRBJ2-7; 7 bases match TRBD2. The junction had 10 bases not matched to a gene; V was cut back by 4 bases and J by 4 bases. Germline V CDR1 and CDR2: SGHAT, FQNNGV. There are 15 residues in the CDR3. CDR3 residues: CASSSPGLPQYEQYF. CDR3 bases read: TGTGCCAGCAGCTCACCGGGACTACCGCAATACGAG. The full variable domain, with the rest looked up from reference TRBV11-2 and TRBJ2-7, is EAGVAQSPRYKIIEKRQSVAFWCNPISGHATLYWYQQILGQGPKLLIQFQNNGVVDDSQLPKDRFSAERLKGVDSTLKIQPAKLEDSAVYLCASSSPGLPQYEQYFGPGTRLTVT.

This clone has a count of ten or more. The CDR3 is cut off 3 residues early in the read; its end comes from the germline J gene. The J gene is TRBJ1-3, the V gene TRBV6-2 or TRBV6-3, with D hard to call. Germline V gives CDR1 MNHEY, CDR2 SVGEGT. This CDR3 has 17 residues. V shed 5 bases and J shed 2 bases, with 19 bases lying between them. The CDR3 here is CASSPQTGPSPGNTIYF. CDR3 bases read: TGTGCCAGCAGTCCTCAGACGGGTCCTTCCCCTGGAAACACC.

This clone was detected ten times or more. With the read ending 3 residues before the CDR3 end, the germline J gene is used to fill in that end. The chain combines TRBV19 with TRBJ2-3; D perhaps matches TRBD1 (5 bases). V dropped 5 bases and J dropped 5 bases, with 17 bases sitting between them. This CDR3 is 15 amino acids long. Germline CDR1 is LNHDA and CDR2 is SQIVND (reference sequence). CDR3 DNA (partial): TGTGCCAGTAGTGGACGGCAGGGAATCGTAGATACG. Its translation: CASSGRQGIVDT. The complete CDR3 sequence is CASSGRQGIVDTQYF.

There are many counts of this clone. CDR3 amino acids: CSASGGGLPIYF. The part of the CDR3 DNA that was read is TGCAGTGCTAGTGGGGGGGGGTTACCC. The chain links TRBV20-1 to TRBJ1-3; perhaps TRBD1 as D (5 bases). The read ends 3 residues early relative to the CDR3; the germline J gene fills the gap. This CDR3 comprises 12 residues. Germline V CDR1 and CDR2: DFQATT, SNEGSKA (reference sequence).

Ten or more counts support this clone. The read falls 3 residues short of the CDR3 end, and the missing part is taken from the germline J gene. V and J are TRBV6-1 and TRBJ2-4; the D gene is possibly TRBD1 (5 bases). Germline assignment: CDR1 MNHNS and CDR2 SASEGT. V was cut by 2 bases and J by 4 bases, with 12 bases left in between. The CDR3 consists of 15 residues. Here the CDR3 reads CASSEPQGVKNIQYF. The part of the CDR3 DNA that was read is TGTGCCAGCAGTGAACCTCAGGGTGTGAAAAACATT.

In the case of this clone: The read finishes 3 residues shy of the CDR3 end, and the germline J gene is used to complete it. V gene TRBV6-1 combines with J gene TRBJ2-3; D unresolved. The CDR3 is made up of 13 amino acids. CDR1 is MNHNS and CDR2 is SASEGT in the germline V gene. CDR3 DNA, as far as it was read: TGTGCCAGCAGTGAAGCGCAGTACGAGACG. Residues: CASSEAQYET. The CDR3 reads in full as CASSEAQYETQYF.